These 3 T cell receptor beta chains were sequenced from one sample in a study of blood T cell repertoires in COVID-19. Profiling relied on immunoSEQ multiplex PCR, and the TCRdb table lists in-frame clones only, not all of them. This sample yields 150,000 to 200,000 clones, of which 85% to 90% are seen a single time; 6% to 7.5% belongs to the top ten. The sequenced sample was peripheral blood. Source of these receptors: a woman older than 75 in a cohort sampled during active or convalescent COVID-19.

This rearrangement joins TRBV14 to TRBJ2-3, with 13 bases identical to TRBD2. The germline CDR1 and CDR2 sequences are SGHDN and FVKESK. This CDR3 spans 15 amino acids. The V gene end was trimmed by 5 bases and the J gene end by 3 bases; junction bases not matched to a gene: 2. The chain's CDR3 is CASSWTSGGTDTQYF. CDR3 coding DNA: TGTGCCAGCAGCTGGACTAGCGGGGGTACAGATACGCAGTATTTT.

J is TRBJ1-1 and V is TRBV19, with 7 positions matching TRBD1. The germline CDR1 and CDR2 sequences are LNHDA and SQIVND (reference sequence). The length of the CDR3 is 15 residues. The V gene end was trimmed by 6 bases and the J gene end by 6 bases; junction bases not matched to a gene: 13. CDR3 amino acids: CASSRASRGSSEAFF. As DNA, the CDR3 is TGTGCCAGTAGCCGTGCGTCCAGGGGGTCCTCTGAAGCTTTCTTT.

In the case of this clone: At one end the junction does not follow the germline gene, possibly because of a read error. This chain uses TRBV19 with TRBJ2-7; TRBD2 matches at 9 bases. The CDR3 consists of 14 residues. The germline CDR1 and CDR2 sequences are LNHDA and SQIVND (reference sequence). CDR3 in DNA: TGTGCCAGTAGAACCGGGACTAGCTCCCACGAGCAGTACTTC. The encoded protein is CASRTGTSSHEQYF. Supplemented by reference TRBV19 and TRBJ2-7, the full variable domain reads DGGITQSPKYLFRKEGQNVTLSCEQNLNHDAMYWYRQDPGQGLRLIYYSQIVNDFQKGDIAEGYSVSREKKESFPLTVTSAQKNPTAFYLCASRTGTSSHEQYFGPGTRLTVT.